The next 21 T cell receptor beta chains were all read from a single sample in a study of cytomegalovirus exposure and HLA in healthy donors (dated by TCRdb to 2015 to 2018). Libraries were prepared through the immunoSEQ multiplex PCR assay. For the multiplex PCR, a mixture combining 60 forward primers for TCR Vbeta segments and 13 reverse primers for TCR Jbeta segments was used. TCRdb's version of the immuneACCESS table is confined to in-frame rearrangements and falls short of the full clone set. An unresolved V gene accounts for under half of the shortfall where checked; the remainder is of unknown origin. The sample table contains about 130,000 clones; only one count was recorded for more than 65% of them. 4.2% of the sample is held by the ten biggest clonotypes. Sequencing was carried out using PBMCs. The origin of the receptors is a male donor in good health and CMV-seropositive.

This clone was detected only a few times. V is TRBV6-1 and J is TRBJ2-6; D might be TRBD2 (6 bases). V dropped 1 base and J dropped 4 bases, with 8 bases sitting between them. Germline V CDR1 and CDR2: MNHNS, SASEGT. CDR3 length equals 15 residues. This CDR3 reads CASSEEGRGANVLTF. CDR3 DNA: TGTGCCAGCAGTGAAGAGGGGAGGGGGGCCAACGTCCTGACTTTC.

This sequence joins TRBV7-2 and TRBJ1-1; D may be TRBD1 (5 bases). The CDR3 has 14 amino acids. The germline gives CDR1 SGHTA, CDR2 FQGNSA. V dropped 2 bases and J dropped 3 bases, with 10 bases sitting between them. The CDR3 nucleotides are TGTGCCAGCAGCTTAAGAAGCAGGGACACTGAAGCTTTCTTT. Translation gives CASSLRSRDTEAFF.

CDR3 DNA sequence: TGTGCCAGCAGCGTAGTAGGCTCTGGAGGGGTCGGCTACACCTTC. Its translation is CASSVVGSGGVGYTF. The chain has TRBV9 and TRBJ1-2; tentative D call: TRBD1 (5 bases). The CDR3 has 15 residues. The germline CDR1 and CDR2 sequences are SGDLS and YYNGEE. The germline V and J ends were trimmed by 0 bases and 8 bases, with 17 bases remaining between them.

The chain uses TRBV6-5 and TRBJ2-1; the D gene is possibly TRBD2 (7 bases). With 2 bases removed from V and 6 bases from J, the gap between germline ends came to 17 bases. The CDR3 is made up of 16 amino acids. The V gene's germline CDR1 is MNHEY and CDR2 SVGAGI. The CDR3 DNA follows: TGTGCCAGCAGTTACCGGACAGCGAAGCGGGGCAATGAGCAGTTCTTC. It translates to CASSYRTAKRGNEQFF.

This sequence joins TRBV28 and TRBJ1-2; D not resolved. The germline V and J ends were trimmed by 6 bases and 7 bases, with 12 bases remaining between them. This CDR3 region has 12 residues. In germline, CDR1 is MDHEN, CDR2 SYDVKM. Here the CDR3 DNA reads TGTGCCAGCAGCTTGGGAGGGAGTGGCTACACCTTC. Its protein is CASSLGGSGYTF.

This chain links TRBV18 with TRBJ2-7, with D hard to call. Germline V CDR1 and CDR2: KGHSH, LQKENI. The V end was cut by 3 bases, the J end by 6 bases, with 15 bases between. The CDR3 spans 14 residues. The CDR3 bases are TGTGCCAGCTCACCCCACTCCGACCGAGGCGAGCAGTACTTC. Its protein product is CASSPHSDRGEQYF. Full variable domain (missing parts from reference TRBV18 and TRBJ2-7): NAGVMQNPRHLVRRRGQEARLRCSPMKGHSHVYWYRQLPEEGLKFMVYLQKENIIDESGMPKERFSAEFPKEGPSILRIQQVVRGDSAAYFCASSPHSDRGEQYFGPGTRLTVT.

The CDR3 nucleotides are TGTGCCAGCAGCGTAGGAGGGACAGGAGCGATCTACACCTTC. It encodes CASSVGGTGAIYTF. The chain couples TRBV9 to TRBJ1-2, with 8 bases that match TRBD1. From germline, CDR1 is SGDLS and CDR2 YYNGEE. With 0 bases clipped from V and 10 bases from J, the junction kept 8 bases outside the gene matches. The CDR3 sequence is 14 residues long.

The chain has TRBV11-3 and TRBJ2-3; D is possibly TRBD2 (7 bases). Germline lookup yields CDR1 SGHNT and CDR2 YENEEA. This CDR3 contains 14 residues. V was cut by 9 bases and J by 1 base, with 14 bases left in between. The CDR3 sequence is CASAPGGGTDTQYF. The CDR3 DNA sequence: TGTGCCAGTGCCCCGGGGGGCGGCACAGATACGCAGTATTTT.

V usage is TRBV5-1 and J usage is TRBJ1-1, with D tentatively TRBD1 (5 bases). V lost 3 bases, J lost 1 base, and 10 bases lay in between. Germline V lookup: CDR1 SGHRS, CDR2 YFSETQ. There are 14 residues in the CDR3. The CDR3 bases are TGCGCCAGCAGCTGGACTAGGGGGAACACTGAAGCTTTCTTT. It translates to CASSWTRGNTEAFF.

The chain combines TRBV7-9 with TRBJ1-1; no firm D call. This CDR3 is 14 amino acids long. V was pared by 0 bases and J by 1 base, with 6 bases between. In germline, CDR1 is SEHNR, CDR2 FQNEAQ (reference sequence). For the CDR3, the DNA is TGTGCCAGCAGCTTAGCGCCAGAGAACACTGAAGCTTTCTTT. It codes for CASSLAPENTEAFF.

V gene TRBV6-5 combines with J gene TRBJ2-1; D perhaps matches TRBD2 (7 bases). Trimming left V 6 bases short and J 9 bases short, with 21 bases between. The germline V gene has CDR1 MNHEY and CDR2 SVGAGI. CDR3 length: 15 residues. CDR3 protein: CASSLGRGPLSEQFF. CDR3 DNA: TGTGCCAGCAGCCTCGGGCGGGGGCCTCTCAGTGAGCAGTTCTTC.

Turning to this clone: The junction departs from the called germline gene at one end, perhaps through a read error. The chain has TRBV7-9 and TRBJ2-3; 7 bases fit TRBD2. Germline CDR1 and CDR2: SEHNR and FQNEAQ (reference sequence). The CDR3 covers 16 residues. In nucleotides, the CDR3 is TGTTCCAGCAGCTCAAAGAGCGGGGTCAGCACAGATACGCAGTATTTT. It translates to CSSSSKSGVSTDTQYF.

The chain has TRBV27 and TRBJ2-1, with 13 bases that match TRBD2. Germline lookup yields CDR1 MNHEY and CDR2 SMNVEV (reference sequence). The V and J ends lost 5 bases and 4 bases, in that order; junction bases with no gene match: 5. The CDR3 runs to 16 residues. The CDR3 is CASSRPGLAGYNEQFF. For the CDR3, the DNA is TGTGCCAGCAGTAGACCGGGACTAGCGGGATACAATGAGCAGTTCTTC.

The rearrangement links TRBV28 to TRBJ1-6; TRBD1 matches 8 bases. This CDR3 contains 14 residues. The germline V gene encodes CDR1 MDHEN and CDR2 SYDVKM. Unmatched junction bases numbered 5, after V lost 4 bases and J lost 9 bases. The CDR3 reads CASSSDRVFSPLHF. In DNA form, the CDR3 reads TGTGCCAGCAGTTCGGACAGGGTATTTTCACCCCTCCACTTT.

This clone has only a few counts. The chain combines TRBV7-5 with TRBJ2-5; TRBD1 is the table's D call and was not checked against the DNA. The J call may not be correct, given that the DNA end is closer to TRBJ2-7. TRBV7-5 is tagged as a pseudogene. CDR3 length: 13 amino acids. The CDR3 is CVRSFGTAYEQYF. Written as DNA, the CDR3 is TGTGTCAGAAGCTTTGGGACAGCCTACGAGCAGTACTTC.

The chain combines TRBV5-6 with TRBJ2-5; 7 nucleotides agree with TRBD1. The J call may be mistaken, given a closer DNA end match to TRBJ2-7. This CDR3 region has 14 residues. Germline lookup yields CDR1 SGHDT and CDR2 YYEEEE. CDR3 residues: CASSPNPTGAEQYF. Here the CDR3 DNA reads TGTGCCAGCAGCCCAAACCCAACAGGGGCCGAGCAGTACTTC.

This clone appeared a single time. V and J are TRBV25-1 and TRBJ2-7; perhaps TRBD1 as D (6 bases). CDR1 MGHDK and CDR2 SYGVNS come from the germline V gene. Trimming pared 10 bases from V and 6 bases from J, leaving 22 bases between. CDR3 length: 14 residues. The CDR3 region is CANRGGRQVAEQYF. The CDR3 DNA follows: TGTGCCAACCGAGGTGGGAGACAGGTTGCCGAGCAGTACTTC.

This chain uses TRBV19 with TRBJ1-6; D unclear. The CDR3 covers 17 residues. Germline loops: CDR1 LNHDA, CDR2 SQIVND (reference sequence). Deletions cut 2 bases from V and 0 bases from J, with 11 bases between. CDR3: CASSISDGSSYNSPLHF. The CDR3 nucleotides are TGTGCCAGTAGTATATCTGACGGGAGCTCCTATAATTCACCCCTCCACTTT.

The genes are TRBV7-6 and TRBJ2-7, with TRBD1 identical over 8 bases. CDR1 is SGHVS, CDR2 FNYEAQ, per germline. V lost 0 bases to trimming and J lost 1 base; unmatched junction nucleotides: 5. The CDR3 length is 16 residues. The CDR3 sequence: CASSLAQGAGSYEQYF. The CDR3 DNA reads TGTGCCAGCAGCTTAGCGCAGGGGGCAGGGTCCTACGAGCAGTACTTC.

This chain connects TRBV29-1 to TRBJ2-7, with 11 bases lining up with TRBD2. Trimming took 6 bases from V and 5 from J; bases not matched to a gene: 6. CDR3 length: 13 amino acids. In germline, CDR1 is SQVTM, CDR2 ANQGSEA. In DNA form, the CDR3 reads TGCAGCGTAGGAACTAGCGGGAGACACGAGCAGTACTTC. It encodes CSVGTSGRHEQYF.

This rearrangement joins TRBV4-1 to TRBJ2-3; 14 nucleotides align to TRBD2. This CDR3 has 19 residues. Germline CDR1 and CDR2: MGHRA and YSYEKL. The V and J ends lost 3 bases and 2 bases, in that order; junction bases with no gene match: 10. The CDR3 nucleotides read TGCGCCAGCAGCCAGGATCCGGGACTAGCGGGGGCCGCCACAGATACGCAGTATTTT. Its protein product is CASSQDPGLAGAATDTQYF.